The clone carrying this T cell receptor beta chain has more than one count but fewer than ten. This record comes from a study of CD8+ T cells in alopecia areata. Described treatment: oral pan-JAK inhibitor, 5-10 mg twice daily. Unmatched junction bases numbered 15, after V lost 6 bases and J lost 6 bases. CDR1 SQVTM and CDR2 ANQGSEA come from the germline V gene. This CDR3 region has 16 residues. RNA extraction was followed by reverse transcription into cDNA, which acted as the sequencing template. Libraries were prepared by immunoSEQ multiplex PCR; TCRdb keeps only in-frame clonotypes and omits some of them. The data hold roughly 73,000 clones, with around 29% observed a single time.

The origin of this receptor is a human donor with alopecia areata. The chain joins TRBV29-1 to TRBJ2-3; 10 bases agree with TRBD2. The sample was CD8+ T cells sorted from blood, taken at week 4, from a patient treated with tofacitinib. The CDR3 reads CSVTGTSDLPLDTQYF. CDR3 nucleotides: TGCAGCGTAACCGGGACTAGCGATCTCCCGTTGGATACGCAGTATTTT.